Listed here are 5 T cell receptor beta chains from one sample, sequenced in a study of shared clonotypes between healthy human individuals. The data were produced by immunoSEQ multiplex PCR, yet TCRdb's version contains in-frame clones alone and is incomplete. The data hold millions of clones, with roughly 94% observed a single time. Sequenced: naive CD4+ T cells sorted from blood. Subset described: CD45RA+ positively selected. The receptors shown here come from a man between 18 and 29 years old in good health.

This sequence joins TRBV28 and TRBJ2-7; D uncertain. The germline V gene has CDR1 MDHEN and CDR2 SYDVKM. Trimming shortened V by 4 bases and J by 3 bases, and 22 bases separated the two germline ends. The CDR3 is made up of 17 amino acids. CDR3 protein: CASSSPSVIYGDYEQYF. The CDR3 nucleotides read TGTGCCAGCAGTTCCCCCTCGGTCATATACGGTGACTACGAGCAGTACTTC.

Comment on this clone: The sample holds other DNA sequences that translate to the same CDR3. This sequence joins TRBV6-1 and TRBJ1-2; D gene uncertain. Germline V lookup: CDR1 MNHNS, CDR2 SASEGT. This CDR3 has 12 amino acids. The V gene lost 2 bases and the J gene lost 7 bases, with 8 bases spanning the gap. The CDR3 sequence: CASSESGVGYTF. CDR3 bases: TGTGCCAGCAGTGAATCGGGCGTTGGCTACACCTTC.

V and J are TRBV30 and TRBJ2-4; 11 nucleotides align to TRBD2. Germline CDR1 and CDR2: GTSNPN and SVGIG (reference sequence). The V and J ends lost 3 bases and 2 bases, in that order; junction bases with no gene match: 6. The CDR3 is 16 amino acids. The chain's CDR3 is CAWSLTSGRTKNIQYF. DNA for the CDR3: TGTGCCTGGAGCCTTACTAGCGGGAGAACCAAAAACATTCAGTACTTC.

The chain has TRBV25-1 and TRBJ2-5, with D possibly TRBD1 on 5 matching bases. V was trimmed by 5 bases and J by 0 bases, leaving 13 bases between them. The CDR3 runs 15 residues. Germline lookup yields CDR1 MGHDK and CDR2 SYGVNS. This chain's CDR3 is CASSKGLEYQETQYF. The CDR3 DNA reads TGTGCCAGCAGTAAGGGGTTGGAGTACCAAGAGACCCAGTACTTC.

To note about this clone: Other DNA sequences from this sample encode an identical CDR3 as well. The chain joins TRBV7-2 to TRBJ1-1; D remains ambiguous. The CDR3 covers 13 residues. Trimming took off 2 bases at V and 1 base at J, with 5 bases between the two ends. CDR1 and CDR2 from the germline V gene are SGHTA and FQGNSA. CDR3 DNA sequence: TGTGCCAGCAGCTTATCCAGGAACACTGAAGCTTTCTTT. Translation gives CASSLSRNTEAFF.